The present TCR beta chain was sequenced within a study of T cell repertoires in MIS-A myocarditis. This clone was recorded a few times. Sequencing was performed with immunoSEQ multiplex PCR; in TCRdb, only in-frame clones are kept and a portion is missing. This table holds approximately 10,000 clones, more than 85% found once. Germline V CDR1 and CDR2: LNHDA, SQIVND (reference sequence). Trimming shortened V by 9 bases and J by 2 bases, and 14 bases separated the two germline ends. This CDR3 is built from 14 residues. The sequenced material came from thoracic lymph node tissue obtained at autopsy. The origin of this receptor is a man younger than 30 with fulminant myocarditis from multisystem inflammatory syndrome in adults (MIS-A) after COVID-19. The J gene is TRBJ1-5, the V gene TRBV19, with D unclear. The CDR3 loop reads CASEIGLGNQPQHF. In DNA form, the CDR3 reads TGTGCCAGCGAAATTGGGTTGGGCAATCAGCCCCAGCATTTT. Drawing the rest from reference TRBV19 and TRBJ1-5, the complete variable domain is DGGITQSPKYLFRKEGQNVTLSCEQNLNHDAMYWYRQDPGQGLRLIYYSQIVNDFQKGDIAEGYSVSREKKESFPLTVTSAQKNPTAFYLCASEIGLGNQPQHFGDGTRLSIL.